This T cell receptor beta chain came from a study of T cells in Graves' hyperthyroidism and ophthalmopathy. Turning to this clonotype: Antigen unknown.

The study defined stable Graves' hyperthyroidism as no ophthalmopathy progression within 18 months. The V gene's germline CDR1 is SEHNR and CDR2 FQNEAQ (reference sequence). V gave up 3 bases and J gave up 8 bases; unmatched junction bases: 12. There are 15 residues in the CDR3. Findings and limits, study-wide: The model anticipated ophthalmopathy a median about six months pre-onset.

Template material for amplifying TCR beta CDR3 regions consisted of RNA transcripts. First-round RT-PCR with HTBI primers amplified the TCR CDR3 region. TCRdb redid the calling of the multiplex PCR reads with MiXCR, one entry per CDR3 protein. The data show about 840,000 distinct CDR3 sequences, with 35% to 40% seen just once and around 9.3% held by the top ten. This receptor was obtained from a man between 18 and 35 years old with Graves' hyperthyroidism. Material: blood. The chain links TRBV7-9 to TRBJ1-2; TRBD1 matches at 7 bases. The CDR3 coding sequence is TGTGCCAGCAGCTTCTTACCGACAGGGCTGGGCGGCTACACCTTC. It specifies CASSFLPTGLGGYTF.